Listed here is a single T cell receptor beta chain. A much bigger clone sits one base away, suggesting this may be a read error. The sample originates from a study of blood T cell repertoires in COVID-19. Study-level information: COVID-19 samples, acute and convalescent, were from the United States, Italy and Spain. PBMCs, B-cell-depleted T cells, or T cells were the source of the cDNA or gDNA that made up the material.

As handled by the study authors: Scientists estimated how many nucleated cells there were by amplifying reference gene primers. Only in-frame clones appear in the TCRdb table, and some are missing; sequencing was by immunoSEQ multiplex PCR. V and J calls and clone size are given by that table; D and trimming were obtained from the DNA. This sample has over 150,000 clones, with around 84% found just once. Seattle's cohort entered during active infection and was followed longitudinally. Germline V gene data show CDR1 as SGHTS and CDR2 as YDEGEE. Trimming pared 2 bases from V and 6 bases from J, leaving 6 bases between. The CDR3 is 12 amino acids.

This clonotype originated in a woman aged 60-75 years with COVID-19, enrolled during active disease. Sequencing input: peripheral blood. V is TRBV5-8 and J is TRBJ2-4, with TRBD1 as a possible D gene (5 bases). CDR3 bases: TGTGCCAGCAGCTTTAGGGGAAACATTCAGTACTTC. Protein: CASSFRGNIQYF.